Detailed here is one TCR beta chain. Its target is unknown. This sample is drawn from a study of post-analysis software for immune sequencing data. Turning to the study itself: The disease courses covered relapsing-remitting, secondary progressive and progressive-relapsing multiple sclerosis.

Trimming took 11 bases from V and 3 from J, leaving 10 bases between them. The CDR3 totals 11 residues. Incorporated into the TCR beta cDNA libraries were unique molecular identifiers, which served to reduce PCR and sequencing biases. A population of roughly 0.85 to 10 million T cells gave rise to a few hundred thousand cDNA molecules. MiXCR, run by TCRdb on the PCR reads, gives a single entry per CDR3 protein. Here the sample spans hundreds of thousands of distinct CDR3 sequences, under 55% being singletons. Regarding the study as a whole: The normalized Chao1 diversity of multiple sclerosis patients was significantly lower than that of controls. Pronounced co-clustering by F measure was evident among identically batched samples. Comparison of patients with controls showed five TRBV segments more frequent in patients, TRBV5-6, TRBV5-1 and TRBV20-1 among them.

The rearrangement links TRBV12-3 or TRBV12-4 to TRBJ1-2; D perhaps matches TRBD1 (6 bases). The source material was blood. This sequence was found in a girl under 18 with multiple sclerosis. The CDR3 DNA sequence: TGTGCCGCGACAGGTGACTATGGCTACACCTTC. Protein sequence: CAATGDYGYTF.